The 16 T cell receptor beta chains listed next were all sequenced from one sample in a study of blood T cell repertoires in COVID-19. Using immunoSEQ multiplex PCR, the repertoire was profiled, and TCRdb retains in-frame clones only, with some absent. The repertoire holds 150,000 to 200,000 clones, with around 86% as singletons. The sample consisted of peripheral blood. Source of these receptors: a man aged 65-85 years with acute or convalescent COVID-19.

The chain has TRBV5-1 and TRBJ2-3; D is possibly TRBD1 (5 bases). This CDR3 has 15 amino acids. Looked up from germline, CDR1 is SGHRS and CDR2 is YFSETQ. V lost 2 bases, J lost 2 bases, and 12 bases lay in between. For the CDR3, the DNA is TGCGCCAGCAGCTTCAGGGTACCAAACACAGATACGCAGTATTTT. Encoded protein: CASSFRVPNTDTQYF.

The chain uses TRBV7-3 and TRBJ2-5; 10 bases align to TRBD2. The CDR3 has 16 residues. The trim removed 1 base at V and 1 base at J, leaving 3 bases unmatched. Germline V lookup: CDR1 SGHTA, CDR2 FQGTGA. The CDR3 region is CASSLNPSGGQETQYF. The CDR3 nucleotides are TGTGCCAGCAGCTTAAATCCTAGCGGGGGCCAAGAGACCCAGTACTTC.

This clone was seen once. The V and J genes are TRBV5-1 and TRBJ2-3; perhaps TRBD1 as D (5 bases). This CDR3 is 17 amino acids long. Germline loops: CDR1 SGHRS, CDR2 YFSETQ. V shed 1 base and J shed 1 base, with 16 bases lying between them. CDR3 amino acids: CASSLYQDNLGTDTQYF. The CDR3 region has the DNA TGCGCCAGCAGCTTGTATCAGGACAATTTAGGCACAGATACGCAGTATTTT.

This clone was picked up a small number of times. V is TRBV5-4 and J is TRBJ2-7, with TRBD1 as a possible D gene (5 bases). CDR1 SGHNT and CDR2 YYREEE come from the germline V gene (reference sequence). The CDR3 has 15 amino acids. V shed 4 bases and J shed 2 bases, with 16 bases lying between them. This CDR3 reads CASSQGHPRTYEQYF. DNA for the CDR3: TGTGCCAGCAGCCAAGGACACCCTAGGACCTACGAGCAGTACTTC.

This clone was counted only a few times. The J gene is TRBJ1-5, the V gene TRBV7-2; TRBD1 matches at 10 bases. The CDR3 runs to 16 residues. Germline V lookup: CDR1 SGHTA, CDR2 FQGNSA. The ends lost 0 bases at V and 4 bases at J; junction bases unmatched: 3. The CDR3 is CASSLAGQGMNQPQHF. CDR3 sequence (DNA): TGTGCCAGCAGCTTAGCGGGACAGGGGATGAATCAGCCCCAGCATTTT.

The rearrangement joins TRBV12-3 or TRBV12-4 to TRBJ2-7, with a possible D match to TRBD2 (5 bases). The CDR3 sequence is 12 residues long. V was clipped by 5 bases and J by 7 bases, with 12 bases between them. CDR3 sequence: CASSLTPGEQYF. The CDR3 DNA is TGTGCCAGCAGTCTCACACCGGGGGAGCAGTACTTC.

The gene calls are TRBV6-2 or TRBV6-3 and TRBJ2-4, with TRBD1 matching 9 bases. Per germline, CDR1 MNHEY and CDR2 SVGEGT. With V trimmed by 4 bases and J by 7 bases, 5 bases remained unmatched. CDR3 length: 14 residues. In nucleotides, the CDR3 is TGTGCCAGCAGTTCCTGGACAGGGGAGAACATTCAGTACTTC. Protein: CASSSWTGENIQYF.

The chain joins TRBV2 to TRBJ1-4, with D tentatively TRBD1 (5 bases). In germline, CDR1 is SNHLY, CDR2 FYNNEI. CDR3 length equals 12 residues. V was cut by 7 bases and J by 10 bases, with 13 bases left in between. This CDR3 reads CASKSTGGKLFF. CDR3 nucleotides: TGTGCCAGCAAATCAACGGGGGGAAAACTGTTTTTT.

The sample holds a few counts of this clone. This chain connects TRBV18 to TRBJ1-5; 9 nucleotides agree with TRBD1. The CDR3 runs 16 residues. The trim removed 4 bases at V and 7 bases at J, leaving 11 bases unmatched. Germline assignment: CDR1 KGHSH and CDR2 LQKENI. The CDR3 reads CASSLLATGGEQPQHF. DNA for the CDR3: TGTGCCAGCTCACTGCTTGCCACAGGGGGCGAACAGCCCCAGCATTTT.

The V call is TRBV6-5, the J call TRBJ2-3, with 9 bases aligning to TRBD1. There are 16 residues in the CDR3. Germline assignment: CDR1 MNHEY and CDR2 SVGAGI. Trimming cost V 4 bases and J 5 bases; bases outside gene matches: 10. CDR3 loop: CASSFETGGVRDTQYF. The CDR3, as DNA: TGTGCCAGCAGTTTCGAGACAGGGGGGGTACGAGATACGCAGTATTTT.

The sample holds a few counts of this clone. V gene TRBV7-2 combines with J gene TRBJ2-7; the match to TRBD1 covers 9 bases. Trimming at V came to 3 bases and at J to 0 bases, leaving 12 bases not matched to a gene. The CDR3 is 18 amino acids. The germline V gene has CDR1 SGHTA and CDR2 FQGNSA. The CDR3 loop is CASSFLVGGQGPSYEQYF. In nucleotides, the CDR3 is TGTGCCAGCAGCTTCCTTGTGGGGGGACAGGGTCCCTCCTACGAGCAGTACTTC.

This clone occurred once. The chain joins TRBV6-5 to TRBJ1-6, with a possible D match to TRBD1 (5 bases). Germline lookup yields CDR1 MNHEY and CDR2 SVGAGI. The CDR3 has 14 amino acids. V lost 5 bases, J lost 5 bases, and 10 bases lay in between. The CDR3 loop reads CASSLGGDNSPLHF. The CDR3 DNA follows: TGTGCCAGCAGTCTTGGGGGGGATAATTCACCCCTCCACTTT.

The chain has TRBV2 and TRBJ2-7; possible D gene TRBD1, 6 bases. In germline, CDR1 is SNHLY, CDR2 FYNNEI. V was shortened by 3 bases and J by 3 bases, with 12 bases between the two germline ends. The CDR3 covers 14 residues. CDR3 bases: TGTGCCAGCAGTGACCAGGGGAATGGCTACGAGCAGTACTTC. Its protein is CASSDQGNGYEQYF.

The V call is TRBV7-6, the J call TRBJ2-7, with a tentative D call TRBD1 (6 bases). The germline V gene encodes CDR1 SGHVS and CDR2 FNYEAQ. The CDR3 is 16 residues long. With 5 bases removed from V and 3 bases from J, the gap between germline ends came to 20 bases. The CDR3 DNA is TGTGCCAGCAGCCCTGGGGGCCCCTTAGGAGGCTACGAGCAGTACTTC. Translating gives CASSPGGPLGGYEQYF.

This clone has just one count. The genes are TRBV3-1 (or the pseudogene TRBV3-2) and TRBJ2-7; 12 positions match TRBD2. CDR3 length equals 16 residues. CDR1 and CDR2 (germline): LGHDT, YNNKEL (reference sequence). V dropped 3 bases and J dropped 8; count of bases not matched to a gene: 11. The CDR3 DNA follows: TGTGCCAGCAGCCAGGGGGTGGGACTAGCGGGTTTCCAGCAGTACTTC. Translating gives CASSQGVGLAGFQQYF.

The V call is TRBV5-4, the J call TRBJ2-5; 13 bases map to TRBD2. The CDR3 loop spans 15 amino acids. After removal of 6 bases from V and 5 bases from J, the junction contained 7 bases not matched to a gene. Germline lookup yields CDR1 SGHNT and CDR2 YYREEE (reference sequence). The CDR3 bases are TGTGCCAGCACGCTTACTAGCGGGGGGGCGGAGACCCAGTACTTC. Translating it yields CASTLTSGGAETQYF.